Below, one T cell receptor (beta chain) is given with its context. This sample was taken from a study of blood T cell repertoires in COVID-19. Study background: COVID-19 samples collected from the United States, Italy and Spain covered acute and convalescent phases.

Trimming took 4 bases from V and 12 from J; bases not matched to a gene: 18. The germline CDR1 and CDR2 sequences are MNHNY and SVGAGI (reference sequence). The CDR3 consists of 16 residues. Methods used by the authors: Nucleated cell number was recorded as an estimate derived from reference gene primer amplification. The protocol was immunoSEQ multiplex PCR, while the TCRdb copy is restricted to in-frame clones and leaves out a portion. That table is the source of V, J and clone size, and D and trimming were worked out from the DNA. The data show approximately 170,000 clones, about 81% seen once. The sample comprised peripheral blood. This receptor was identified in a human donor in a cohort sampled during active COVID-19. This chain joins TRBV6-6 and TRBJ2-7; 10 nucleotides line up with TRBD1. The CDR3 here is CASSFTPGTGVMVPYF. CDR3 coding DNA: TGTGCCAGCAGTTTTACGCCCGGGACAGGGGTGATGGTGCCGTACTTC.